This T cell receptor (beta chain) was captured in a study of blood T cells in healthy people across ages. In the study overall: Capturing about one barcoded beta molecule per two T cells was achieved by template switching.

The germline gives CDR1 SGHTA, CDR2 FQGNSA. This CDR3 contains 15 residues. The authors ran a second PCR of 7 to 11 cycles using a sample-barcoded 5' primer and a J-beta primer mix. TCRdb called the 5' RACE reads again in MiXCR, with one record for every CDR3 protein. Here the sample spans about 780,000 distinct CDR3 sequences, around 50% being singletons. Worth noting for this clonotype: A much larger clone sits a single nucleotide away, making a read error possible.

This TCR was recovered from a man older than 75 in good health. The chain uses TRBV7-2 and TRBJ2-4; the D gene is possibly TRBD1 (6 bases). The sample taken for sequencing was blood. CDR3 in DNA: TGTGCCAGCAGCTTAGTACAGGGAGCCACAAACATTCGGTACTTC. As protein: CASSLVQGATNIRYF. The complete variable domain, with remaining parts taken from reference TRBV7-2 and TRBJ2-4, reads GAGVSQSPSNKVTEKGKDVELRCDPISGHTALYWYRQSLGQGLEFLIYFQGNSAPDKSGLPSDRFSAERTGGSVSTLTIQRTQQEDSAVYLCASSLVQGATNIRYFGAGTRLSVL.